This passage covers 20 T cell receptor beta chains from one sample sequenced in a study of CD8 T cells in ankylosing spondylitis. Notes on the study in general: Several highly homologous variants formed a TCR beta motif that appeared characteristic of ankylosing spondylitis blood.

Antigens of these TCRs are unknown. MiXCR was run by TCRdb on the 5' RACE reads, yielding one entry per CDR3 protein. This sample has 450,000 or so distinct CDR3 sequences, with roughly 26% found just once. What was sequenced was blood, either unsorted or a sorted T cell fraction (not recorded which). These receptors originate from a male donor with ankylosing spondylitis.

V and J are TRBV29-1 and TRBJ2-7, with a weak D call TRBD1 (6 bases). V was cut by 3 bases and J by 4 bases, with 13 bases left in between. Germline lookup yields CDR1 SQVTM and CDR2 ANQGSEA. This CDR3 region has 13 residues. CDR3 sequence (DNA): TGCAGCGTTGAGTTGGGACACCTTTACGAGCAGTACTTC. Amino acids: CSVELGHLYEQYF.

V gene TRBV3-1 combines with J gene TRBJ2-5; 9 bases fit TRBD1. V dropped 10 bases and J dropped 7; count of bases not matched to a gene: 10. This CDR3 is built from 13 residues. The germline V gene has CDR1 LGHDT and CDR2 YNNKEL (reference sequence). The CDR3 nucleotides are TGTGCCATAACGGGACAGGGTCGGGGGACCCAGTACTTC. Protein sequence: CAITGQGRGTQYF.

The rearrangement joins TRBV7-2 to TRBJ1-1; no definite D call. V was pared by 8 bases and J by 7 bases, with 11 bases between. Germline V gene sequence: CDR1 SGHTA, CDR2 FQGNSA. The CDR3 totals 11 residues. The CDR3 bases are TGTGCCAGCCAAAGGGTCCGTGAAGCTTTCTTT. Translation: CASQRVREAFF.

The chain's CDR3 is CSASHREETQYF. The DNA of the CDR3 is TGCAGTGCTAGTCACAGGGAAGAGACCCAGTACTTC. V gene TRBV20-1 combines with J gene TRBJ2-5; a weak D match, TRBD1 (6 bases). V lost 3 bases to trimming and J lost 3 bases, with 8 bases between them. The CDR3 is 12 amino acids. Germline CDR1 reads DFQATT; CDR2 reads SNEGSKA (reference sequence).

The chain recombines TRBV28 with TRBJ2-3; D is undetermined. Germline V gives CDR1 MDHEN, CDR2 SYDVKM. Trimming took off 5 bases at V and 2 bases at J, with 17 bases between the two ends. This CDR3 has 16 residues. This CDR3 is CASSLPPVAPTDTQYF. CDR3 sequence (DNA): TGTGCCAGCAGTCTTCCCCCAGTCGCCCCCACAGATACGCAGTATTTT.

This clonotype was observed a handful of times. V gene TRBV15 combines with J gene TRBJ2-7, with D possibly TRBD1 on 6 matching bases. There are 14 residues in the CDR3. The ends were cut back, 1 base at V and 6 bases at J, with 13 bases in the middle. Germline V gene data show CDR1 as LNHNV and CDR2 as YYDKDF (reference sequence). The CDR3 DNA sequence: TGTGCCACCAGCAGAGGCCCGGACAGTTCCGAGCAGTACTTC. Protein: CATSRGPDSSEQYF.

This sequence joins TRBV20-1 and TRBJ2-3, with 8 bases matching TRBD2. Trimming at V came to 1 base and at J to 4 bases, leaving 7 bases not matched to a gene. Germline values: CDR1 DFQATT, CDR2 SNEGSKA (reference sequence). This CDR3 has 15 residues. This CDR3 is CSARVFTSGSDTQYF. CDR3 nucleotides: TGCAGTGCTAGAGTATTCACTAGCGGATCAGATACGCAGTATTTT.

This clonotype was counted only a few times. This CDR3 reads CSANKQGLNYGYTF. Written as DNA, the CDR3 is TGCAGTGCTAACAAACAGGGCTTAAACTATGGCTACACCTTC. This chain joins TRBV20-1 and TRBJ1-2, with TRBD1 as a possible D gene (6 bases). CDR1 and CDR2 (germline): DFQATT, SNEGSKA (reference sequence). Trimming pared 4 bases from V and 2 bases from J, leaving 14 bases between. This CDR3 comprises 14 residues.

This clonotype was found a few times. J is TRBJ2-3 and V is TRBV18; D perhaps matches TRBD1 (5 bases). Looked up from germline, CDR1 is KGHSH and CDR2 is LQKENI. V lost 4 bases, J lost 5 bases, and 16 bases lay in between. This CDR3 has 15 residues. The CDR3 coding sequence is TGTGCCAGCTCACTGGTCGGCCAGGGTGAAGATACGCAGTATTTT. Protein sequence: CASSLVGQGEDTQYF.

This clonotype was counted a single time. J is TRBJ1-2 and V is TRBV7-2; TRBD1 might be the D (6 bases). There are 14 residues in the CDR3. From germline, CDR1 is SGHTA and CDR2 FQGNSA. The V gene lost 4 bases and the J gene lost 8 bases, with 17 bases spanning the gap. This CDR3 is CASSSRMDSKGYTF. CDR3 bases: TGTGCCAGCAGCTCCCGAATGGACAGTAAAGGCTACACCTTC.

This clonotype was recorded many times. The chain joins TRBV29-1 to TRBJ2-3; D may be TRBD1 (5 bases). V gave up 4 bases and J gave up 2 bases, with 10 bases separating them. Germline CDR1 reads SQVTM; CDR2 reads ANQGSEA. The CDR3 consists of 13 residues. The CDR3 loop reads CSVVGRVTDTQYF. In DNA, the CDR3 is TGCAGCGTTGTTGGCAGGGTCACAGATACGCAGTATTTT.

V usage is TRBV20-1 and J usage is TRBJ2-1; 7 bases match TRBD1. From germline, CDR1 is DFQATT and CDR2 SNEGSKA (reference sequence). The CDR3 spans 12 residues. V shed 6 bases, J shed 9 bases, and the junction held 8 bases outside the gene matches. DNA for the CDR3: TGCAGTGCCATAGGACAGGTCCTTGAGCAGTTCTTC. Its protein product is CSAIGQVLEQFF.

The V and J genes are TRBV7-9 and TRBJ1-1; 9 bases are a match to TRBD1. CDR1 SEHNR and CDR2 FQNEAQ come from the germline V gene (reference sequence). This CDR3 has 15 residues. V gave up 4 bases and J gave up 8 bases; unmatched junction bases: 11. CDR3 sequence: CASSSWDRAGSEAFF. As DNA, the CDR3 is TGTGCCAGCAGCTCGTGGGACAGGGCAGGGTCGGAAGCTTTCTTT.

Here the CDR3 reads CASSFNPTGRSYNEQFF. CDR3 in DNA: TGCGCCAGCAGCTTTAACCCTACAGGGAGATCCTACAATGAGCAGTTCTTC. The V and J genes are TRBV5-1 and TRBJ2-1, with D perhaps matching TRBD1 (6 bases). CDR1 and CDR2 from the germline V gene are SGHRS and YFSETQ. The CDR3 is 17 amino acids. Trimming shortened V by 2 bases and J by 1 base, and 16 bases separated the two germline ends.

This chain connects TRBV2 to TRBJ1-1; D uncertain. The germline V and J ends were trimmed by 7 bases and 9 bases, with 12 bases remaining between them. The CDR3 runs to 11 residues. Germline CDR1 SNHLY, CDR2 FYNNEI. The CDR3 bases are TGTGCCAGCAACCCCGACGGCCAAGCTTTCTTT. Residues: CASNPDGQAFF.

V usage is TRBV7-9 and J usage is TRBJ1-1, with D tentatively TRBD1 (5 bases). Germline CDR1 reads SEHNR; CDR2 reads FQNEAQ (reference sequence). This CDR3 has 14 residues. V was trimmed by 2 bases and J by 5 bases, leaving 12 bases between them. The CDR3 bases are TGTGCCAGCAGCTTAAGGGGCGAGGTAACTGAAGCTTTCTTT. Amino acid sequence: CASSLRGEVTEAFF.

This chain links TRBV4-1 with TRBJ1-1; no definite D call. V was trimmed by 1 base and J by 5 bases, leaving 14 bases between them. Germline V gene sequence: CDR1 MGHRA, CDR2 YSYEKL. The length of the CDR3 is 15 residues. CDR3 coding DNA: TGCGCCAGCAGCCAAGGGGGATCCGGAGGAACTGAAGCTTTCTTT. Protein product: CASSQGGSGGTEAFF.

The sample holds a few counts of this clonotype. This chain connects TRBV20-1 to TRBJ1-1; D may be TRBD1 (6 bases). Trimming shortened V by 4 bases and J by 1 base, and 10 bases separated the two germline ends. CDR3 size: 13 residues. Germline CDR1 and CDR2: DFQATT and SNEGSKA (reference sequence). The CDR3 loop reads CSANGGPNTEAFF. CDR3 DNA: TGCAGTGCTAACGGGGGGCCGAACACTGAAGCTTTCTTT.

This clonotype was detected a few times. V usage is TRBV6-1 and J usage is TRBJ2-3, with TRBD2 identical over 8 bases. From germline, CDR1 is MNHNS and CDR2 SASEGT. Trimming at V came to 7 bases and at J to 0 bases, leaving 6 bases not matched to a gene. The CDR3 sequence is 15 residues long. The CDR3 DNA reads TGTGCCAGCATGGATAGCGGGATTAGCACAGATACGCAGTATTTT. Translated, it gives CASMDSGISTDTQYF.

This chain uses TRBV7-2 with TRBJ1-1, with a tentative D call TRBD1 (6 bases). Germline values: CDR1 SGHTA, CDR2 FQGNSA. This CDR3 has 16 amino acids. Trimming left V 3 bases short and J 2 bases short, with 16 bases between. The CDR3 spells CASSFSGEVGNTEAFF. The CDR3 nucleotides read TGTGCCAGCAGCTTCTCAGGGGAGGTAGGAAACACTGAAGCTTTCTTT.